This T cell receptor beta chain was observed in a study of T cell responses to AZD1222 COVID-19 vaccine. Trimming removed 6 bases from V and 0 bases from J, with 10 bases in between. CDR3 length: 14 residues. Germline V CDR1 and CDR2: MNHNY, SVGAGI (reference sequence). In the case of this clone: Antigen unknown.

Here immunoSEQ multiplex PCR was the method, and the copy in TCRdb shows in-frame clones only, minus some. The top ten clones hold roughly 1.3% of a sample with about 79,000 clones, about four fifths of them seen once. The study's findings and limits: Spike-wide vaccine-associated CD4 TCRs dominated at 160-218 and 743-854.

Combined were second doses at about 4 or about 12 weeks. The chain carries TRBV6-6 and TRBJ2-3; D may be TRBD2 (5 bases). This sequence originates from an adult who received the AZD1222 COVID-19 vaccine. Sequencing was performed on peripheral blood, taken 28 days after the second AZD1222 dose. In nucleotides, the CDR3 is TGTGCCAGCAGACTAGGAGAAAGCACAGATACGCAGTATTTT. Its translation is CASRLGESTDTQYF.